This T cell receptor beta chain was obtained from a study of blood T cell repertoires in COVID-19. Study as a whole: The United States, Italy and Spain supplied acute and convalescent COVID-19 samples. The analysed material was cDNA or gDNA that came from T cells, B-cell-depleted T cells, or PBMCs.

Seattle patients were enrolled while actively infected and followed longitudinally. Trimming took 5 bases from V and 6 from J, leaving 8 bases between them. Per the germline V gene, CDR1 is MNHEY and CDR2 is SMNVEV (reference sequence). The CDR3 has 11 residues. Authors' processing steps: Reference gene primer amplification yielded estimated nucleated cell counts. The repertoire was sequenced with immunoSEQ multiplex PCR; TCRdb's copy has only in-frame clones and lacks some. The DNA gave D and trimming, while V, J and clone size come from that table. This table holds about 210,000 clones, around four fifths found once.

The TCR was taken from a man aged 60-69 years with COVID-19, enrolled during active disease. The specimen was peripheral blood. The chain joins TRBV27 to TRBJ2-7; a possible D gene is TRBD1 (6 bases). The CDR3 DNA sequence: TGTGCCAGCAGTACAGGGTCCGAGCAGTACTTC. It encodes CASSTGSEQYF.